This T cell receptor beta chain was observed in a study of T-cell memory formation after mild COVID-19. Germline assignment: CDR1 LNHDA and CDR2 SQIVND (reference sequence). The CDR3 length is 15 residues. V was clipped by 0 bases and J by 8 bases, with 16 bases between them. TCRdb re-called the 5' RACE reads through MiXCR, storing one row per CDR3 protein. The data show 130,000 to 150,000 distinct CDR3 sequences, with under 25% seen just once and around 2.5% held by the top ten. A remark on this clonotype: Its antigen is as yet unknown.

Findings of the study overall: Some responding clones appeared in pre-infection memory, suggesting cross-reactive memory joined. Day 15 to 85 contracting clones showed balanced CD4/CD8; later expanders leaned CD4+.

Source material: PBMCs or a T cell subset sorted from them (not recorded which). The rearrangement joins TRBV19 to TRBJ1-2; D gene ambiguous. This clonotype was sampled from an adult woman who had mild COVID-19 (a few samples of this study predate the infection). Cell type and time point are not known. The CDR3 DNA follows: TGTGCCAGTAGTATAGATTCCCGGACCACGGTGGGCTACACCTTC. As protein: CASSIDSRTTVGYTF.